These T cell receptor beta chains were read from a single sample in a study of shared clonotypes between healthy human individuals. Method: immunoSEQ multiplex PCR; TCRdb's copy keeps in-frame clones and lacks some. This table has more than 500,000 clones, 90% to 96% appearing once. Sequencing used naive CD4+ T cells sorted from blood. The receptors shown here come from a woman aged 25 to 45 in good health. Both conserved end residues are part of each CDR3. The D gene is left open where the match is weak. Clone size appears in some rows only: once, few, many, or a class for an expanded clone.

clone_size j_call v_call d_call cdr3_aa cdr3_nt
once TRBJ2-7 TRBV5-1 TRBD2 CASSRSSGRGGEQYF TGCGCCAGCAGCCGTTCTAGCGGGAGAGGAGGCGAGCAGTACTTC
NA TRBJ2-3 TRBV18 TRBD2 CASSPERLAGADTQYF TGTGCCAGCTCACCCGAACGACTAGCGGGCGCGGATACGCAGTATTTT
NA TRBJ1-1 TRBV6-1 NA CASSVKAMGYTEAFF TGTGCCAGCAGTGTGAAAGCTATGGGATACACTGAAGCTTTCTTT
NA TRBJ1-3 TRBV6-1 NA CASSTGLPPDTIYF TGTGCCAGCAGCACCGGGCTCCCTCCGGACACCATATATTTT
once TRBJ2-1 TRBV28 NA CASSLETGVYNEQFF TGTGCCAGCAGTTTAGAGACAGGTGTCTACAATGAGCAGTTCTTC
once TRBJ1-2 TRBV28 NA CASTLKQVYYGYTF TGTGCCAGCACCCTGAAACAGGTGTACTATGGCTACACCTTC
NA TRBJ1-5 TRBV10-3 NA CAISESTGNQPQHF TGTGCCATCAGTGAGTCGACGGGCAATCAGCCCCAGCATTTT
NA TRBJ1-3 TRBV6-6 NA CASSYGGSGNTIYF TGTGCCAGCAGTTACGGGGGATCAGGAAACACCATATATTTT
NA TRBJ2-7 TRBV6-5 TRBD2 CASSSGTSHEQYF TGTGCCAGCAGCAGCGGGACTAGCCACGAGCAGTACTTC
once TRBJ2-7 TRBV6-6 NA CASSYGGFAYEQYF TGTGCCAGCAGTTACGGGGGATTCGCCTACGAGCAGTACTTC
NA TRBJ2-5 TRBV5-6 NA CASSLISAPQETQYF TGTGCCAGCAGCTTGATCTCGGCTCCACAAGAGACCCAGTACTTC
NA TRBJ1-2 TRBV27 TRBD1 CASSSRGLMNGYTF TGTGCCAGCAGTTCAAGGGGGCTTATGAATGGCTACACCTTC
NA TRBJ2-7 TRBV15 NA CATSRDIGRSSREQYF TGTGCCACCAGCAGAGATATCGGTAGGTCAAGTCGCGAGCAGTACTTC
NA TRBJ2-1 TRBV19 TRBD2 CASSMGLAGGSMGGEQFF TGTGCCAGTAGTATGGGGTTAGCGGGAGGCTCTATGGGGGGTGAGCAGTTCTTC
once TRBJ1-6 TRBV28 NA CASSFSGLTAYNSPLHF TGTGCCAGCAGTTTCAGTGGATTAACAGCATATAATTCACCCCTCCACTTT
NA TRBJ1-2 TRBV27 TRBD1 CASSKTRDRTYGYTF TGTGCCAGCAGTAAAACTCGGGACAGGACCTATGGCTACACCTTC
NA TRBJ2-7 TRBV7-8 TRBD2 CASSLEDLPSGYYEQYF TGTGCCAGCAGCTTAGAGGATTTACCTAGCGGGTACTACGAGCAGTACTTC
once TRBJ2-5 TRBV19 TRBD1 CASSNRGEAETQYF TGTGCCAGTAGTAACAGGGGAGAGGCGGAGACCCAGTACTTC
NA TRBJ2-7 TRBV18 TRBD1 CASSPRAGGFTSSYEQYF TGTGCCAGCTCACCTCGGGCAGGGGGCTTTACGAGCTCCTACGAGCAGTACTTC
NA TRBJ1-4 TRBV6-5 TRBD1 CASSQDRGEKLFF TGTGCCAGCAGCCAGGACAGGGGTGAAAAACTGTTTTTT
NA TRBJ2-7 TRBV11-2 TRBD2 CASSLGGTSGMTYEQYF TGTGCCAGCAGCTTGGGGGGGACTAGCGGGATGACCTACGAGCAGTACTTC
NA TRBJ2-1 TRBV5-5 TRBD2 CASSLASGISSNEQFF TGTGCCAGCAGCTTGGCTAGCGGGATTTCTAGCAATGAGCAGTTCTTC
NA TRBJ1-1 TRBV5-1 NA CASSLAIGGNTEAFF TGCGCCAGCAGCTTGGCGATCGGGGGGAACACTGAAGCTTTCTTT
NA TRBJ2-1 TRBV5-1 NA CASSLLGDLFNEQFF TGCGCCAGCAGCTTGCTTGGGGACCTCTTCAATGAGCAGTTCTTC
NA TRBJ1-5 TRBV10-3 TRBD1 CAISASGGNNQPQHF TGTGCCATCAGTGCCTCAGGGGGCAACAATCAGCCCCAGCATTTT
NA TRBJ2-3 TRBV6-6 NA CASSAAANTDTQYF TGTGCCAGCAGCGCAGCGGCCAACACAGATACACAGTATTTT
NA TRBJ2-3 TRBV5-1 TRBD2 CASKAGGYTDTQYF TGCGCCAGCAAAGCGGGAGGGTACACAGATACGCAGTATTTT
NA TRBJ2-7 TRBV27 TRBD1 CASSLGRFRTGNYEQYF TGTGCCAGCAGTTTAGGAAGATTCCGGACAGGGAATTACGAGCAGTACTTC
NA TRBJ2-1 TRBV9 TRBD2 CASSVAITSAEQFF TGTGCCAGCAGCGTAGCTATCACTAGCGCTGAGCAGTTCTTC